This TCR beta chain was identified in a study of technical replicates of blood from several donors (dated by TCRdb to 2016 to 2017). This clone showed up just a few times. Its antigen has not been determined. No qualities accompany the bases; no much larger clone lies one base away. V and J lose 2 bases and 4 bases, and a span of 6 bases separates them. The CDR3 goes from the cysteine to the phenylalanine over 13 residues. The DNA shown is the 39-base CDR3, in frame from base 1. As encoded in the germline V gene, CDR1 is SGHNT while CDR2 is YENEEA. The library was obtained by the immunoSEQ multiplex PCR assay. TCRdb took over this immuneACCESS table, retaining in-frame rearrangements with V and J assigned. Such tables are incomplete; in checked studies, under half of the missing clones stem from an unresolved V gene, and the remainder is unexplained. Counted in this sample were tens of thousands of clones; about 90% of them appeared once. The ten largest make up 3.9% of the sample.

The chain is encoded by TRBV11-3 joined to TRBJ1-5; no confident D gene assignment can be made. Sequencing was performed on PBMCs. The sequence came from a human donor in good health. Some clones in this sample may be carry-over from other donors' samples. The nucleotide sequence is TGTGCCAGCAGCTTATCCGTGAATCAGCCCCAGCATTTT. This is translated as CASSLSVNQPQHF.